These T cell receptor beta chains were read from a single sample in a study of T cell changes during pregnancy in multiple sclerosis. The protocol was immunoSEQ multiplex PCR, while the TCRdb copy is restricted to in-frame clones and leaves out a portion. The sample yields around 100,000 clones, 92% seen once. The specimen comprised peripheral blood, sampled after pregnancy. The receptor set was obtained from a female donor with multiple sclerosis, enrolled in a pregnancy study. The CDR3 runs from the conserved cysteine through the conserved F or W. A D gene is named only where the DNA matches it firmly. The size field is filled for only some rows; it gives once, few, many or a size class.

size: -
D: TRBD1
J: TRBJ1-2
V: TRBV7-9
DNA: TGTGCCAGCAGCACCCGACAGGGGGTTAACTATGGCTACACCTTC
CDR3: CASSTRQGVNYGYTF

size: -
D: -
J: TRBJ2-3
V: TRBV29-1
DNA: TGCAGCGTTTTAAGCGGAGGCACAGATACGCAGTATTTT
CDR3: CSVLSGGTDTQYF

size: -
D: TRBD1
J: TRBJ2-3
V: TRBV7-6
DNA: TGTGCCAGCAGCTTAACATACAGGGGGACTAGCACAGATACGCAGTATTTT
CDR3: CASSLTYRGTSTDTQYF

size: -
D: TRBD1
J: TRBJ2-2
V: TRBV4-3
DNA: TGCGCCAGCAGCAATCAACAGGGGGCAGGGAACACCGGGGAACTGTTTTTT
CDR3: CASSNQQGAGNTGELFF

size: -
D: -
J: TRBJ2-7
V: TRBV10-1
DNA: TGCGCCAGCCTCCTGGGCAGGGGTTCCTACGAGCAGTACTTC
CDR3: CASLLGRGSYEQYF

size: -
D: TRBD1
J: TRBJ1-5
V: TRBV5-1
DNA: TGCGCCAGCAGCGGTGGGACAGGGGGTTTTCATAGCAATCAGCCCCAGCATTTT
CDR3: CASSGGTGGFHSNQPQHF

size: few
D: -
J: TRBJ1-5
V: TRBV27
DNA: TGTGCCAGCAGACCGACAGATAGCAATCAGCCCCAGCATTTT
CDR3: CASRPTDSNQPQHF

size: -
D: -
J: TRBJ1-1
V: TRBV5-1
DNA: TGCGCCAGCAGCTTAACCGGGACACTGAACACTGAAGCTTTCTTT
CDR3: CASSLTGTLNTEAFF

size: -
D: -
J: TRBJ2-7
V: TRBV7-9
DNA: TGTGCCAGCAGCTCGCAGGTGTCCTACGAGCAGTACTTC
CDR3: CASSSQVSYEQYF

size: -
D: -
J: TRBJ2-7
V: TRBV7-7
DNA: TGTGCCAGCAGCCCCCAGGGGATCTACGAGCAGTACTTC
CDR3: CASSPQGIYEQYF

size: -
D: -
J: TRBJ2-1
V: TRBV5-1
DNA: TGCGCCAGCAGCTTAAGACAGTCTAGCTCCTACAATGAGCAGTTCTTC
CDR3: CASSLRQSSSYNEQFF

size: -
D: -
J: TRBJ2-3
V: TRBV19
DNA: TGTGCCAGTAGTATAGTGGCAGTGAGCACAGATACGCAGTATTTT
CDR3: CASSIVAVSTDTQYF

size: -
D: TRBD2
J: TRBJ2-1
V: TRBV30
DNA: TGTGCCTGGAGGACGGGACTAGCGGAGTACAATGAGCAGTTCTTC
CDR3: CAWRTGLAEYNEQFF

size: -
D: -
J: TRBJ2-6
V: TRBV7-3
DNA: TGTGCCAGCAGCTTAGACATTTCCTCTGGGGCCAACGTCCTGACTTTC
CDR3: CASSLDISSGANVLTF

size: -
D: TRBD2
J: TRBJ2-7
V: TRBV23-1
DNA: TGCGCCAGCAGTCTAGGACTAGCTACCCCACTAGATCATCCTTCTGGCTACGAGCAGTACTTC
CDR3: CASSLGLATPLDHPSGYEQYF

size: -
D: -
J: TRBJ1-1
V: TRBV9
DNA: TGTGCCAGCAGCGTAGTAGGAGGGCTGACTGAAGCTTTCTTT
CDR3: CASSVVGGLTEAFF

size: -
D: TRBD1
J: TRBJ1-1
V: TRBV29-1
DNA: TGCAGCGGCCGGACAGGGTTAACGAACACTGAAGCTTTCTTT
CDR3: CSGRTGLTNTEAFF

size: once
D: TRBD1
J: TRBJ2-2
V: TRBV19
DNA: TGTGCCAGTAGTCCCAAGACAGGGGGCGCGCCCGGGGAGCTGTTTTTT
CDR3: CASSPKTGGAPGELFF

size: -
D: TRBD1
J: TRBJ1-4
V: TRBV7-9
DNA: TGTGCCAGCAGCTTCTCGACAGGGGATGAAAAACTGTTTTTT
CDR3: CASSFSTGDEKLFF

size: -
D: -
J: TRBJ2-7
V: TRBV29-1
DNA: TGCAGCGTTGGGGCAGGGGCAGACTACGAGCAGTACTTC
CDR3: CSVGAGADYEQYF

size: -
D: -
J: TRBJ1-3
V: TRBV7-3
DNA: TGTGCCAGCAGCACCGACGGCGCCGGGAACACCATATATTTT
CDR3: CASSTDGAGNTIYF

size: -
D: TRBD2
J: TRBJ2-1
V: TRBV28
DNA: TGTGCCAGCAAGGGCGGGGGCTCCTACAATGAGCAGTTCTTC
CDR3: CASKGGGSYNEQFF

size: -
D: TRBD1
J: TRBJ2-3
V: TRBV6-1
DNA: TGTGCCAGCAGTCCACGGGACAGGGGACCAGATACGCAGTATTTT
CDR3: CASSPRDRGPDTQYF

size: -
D: TRBD2
J: TRBJ2-2
V: TRBV6-4
DNA: TGTGCCAGCAGCCAACTAGCGGGTGACACCGGGGAGCTGTTTTTT
CDR3: CASSQLAGDTGELFF

size: -
D: -
J: TRBJ1-2
V: TRBV10-3
DNA: TGTGCCATCAGAGGTAGCTCTAACTATGGCTACACCTTC
CDR3: CAIRGSSNYGYTF

size: -
D: TRBD1
J: TRBJ1-6
V: TRBV19
DNA: TGTGCCAGCCAACGGACAGGGACGAATTCACCCCTCCACTTT
CDR3: CASQRTGTNSPLHF

size: -
D: TRBD1
J: TRBJ1-6
V: TRBV2
DNA: TGTGCCAGCAGTGAAGAGGGGACAGGGAAAGGCTCACCCCTCCACTTT
CDR3: CASSEEGTGKGSPLHF